These T cell receptor beta chains were read from a single sample in a study of blood T cell repertoires in COVID-19. Data came from immunoSEQ multiplex PCR; TCRdb stores just in-frame clones and leaves some out. The sample carries fewer than 200,000 clones, 86% recorded once. Sequenced: peripheral blood. The origin of the receptors is a man aged 45-65 years with active or convalescent COVID-19. The CDR3 runs from the conserved cysteine through the conserved F or W. A D gene is named only where the DNA matches it firmly. Clone size is shown for a subset of rows, as once, few, many or a class of expanded clone.

clone_size j_call v_call d_call cdr3_aa cdr3_nt
NA TRBJ1-4 TRBV29-1 NA CSVDDIGEKLFF TGCAGCGTTGATGACATAGGTGAAAAACTGTTTTTT
few TRBJ2-7 TRBV3-1/TRBV3-2 NA CASSQDGLFAYEQYF TGTGCCAGCAGCCAAGATGGGCTTTTTGCCTACGAGCAGTACTTC
NA TRBJ2-3 TRBV5-1 TRBD2 CASSFVVSGGASDTQYF TGCGCCAGCAGCTTTGTAGTGAGCGGGGGGGCCTCAGATACGCAGTATTTT
NA TRBJ1-2 TRBV3-1/TRBV3-2 TRBD1 CASSQVEDRGYGYTF TGTGCCAGCAGCCAAGTCGAGGACAGGGGGTATGGCTACACCTTC
NA TRBJ1-3 TRBV19 NA CASSAGFLVGNTIYF TGTGCCAGTAGTGCCGGGTTCCTTGTTGGAAACACCATATATTTT
NA TRBJ2-7 TRBV7-2 NA CASSLGGDYEQYF TGTGCCAGCAGCTTAGGCGGGGATTACGAGCAGTACTTC
NA TRBJ1-1 TRBV27 NA CASRGQMNTEAFF TGTGCCAGCAGGGGACAAATGAACACTGAAGCTTTCTTT
NA TRBJ2-7 TRBV6-6 NA CASSNTGYLEQYF TGTGCCAGCAGTAACACAGGGTACTTGGAGCAGTACTTC
NA TRBJ1-4 TRBV2 TRBD1 CASKRDRGEANEKLFF TGTGCCAGCAAGCGGGACAGGGGGGAGGCTAATGAAAAACTGTTTTTT
NA TRBJ2-7 TRBV4-3 TRBD2 CASSQGASGGPNYEQYF TGCGCCAGCAGCCAAGGGGCTAGCGGGGGGCCCAACTACGAGCAGTACTTC
NA TRBJ1-1 TRBV19 NA CASSSQAEGTEAFF TGTGCCAGTAGTAGCCAGGCAGAGGGTACTGAAGCTTTCTTT
NA TRBJ2-1 TRBV9 TRBD1 CASSVSGQGDNEQFF TGTGCCAGCAGCGTGTCGGGACAGGGGGACAATGAGCAGTTCTTC
NA TRBJ2-3 TRBV11-2 TRBD1 CASSSPGQTDTQYF TGTGCCAGCAGCTCTCCGGGACAGACAGATACGCAGTATTTT
NA TRBJ2-1 TRBV6-5 NA CASSSASGVGEQFF TGTGCCAGCAGTTCGGCCTCAGGGGTAGGTGAGCAGTTCTTC
NA TRBJ2-5 TRBV24-1 TRBD1 CATSDPRQGISQTQYF TGTGCCACCAGTGATCCCCGACAGGGGATCAGCCAGACCCAGTACTTC
NA TRBJ2-1 TRBV21-1 NA CASSKDSSGRAECNEQFF TGTGCCAGCAGCAAAGATAGTAGCGGGAGGGCCGAGTGCAATGAGCAGTTCTTC
NA TRBJ1-5 TRBV19 TRBD1 CASSRQGPNQPQHF TGTGCCAGTAGTAGACAGGGTCCCAATCAGCCCCAGCATTTT
once TRBJ2-1 TRBV5-1 TRBD2 CASSIAGAVEQFF TGCGCCAGCAGCATAGCGGGAGCTGTTGAGCAGTTCTTC
NA TRBJ2-7 TRBV18 NA CASSPPTSSYEQYF TGTGCCAGCTCACCACCCACTAGCAGCTACGAGCAGTACTTC
NA TRBJ2-5 TRBV14 TRBD2 CASSQDLLAGEETQYF TGTGCCAGCAGCCAAGATCTACTAGCGGGAGAGGAGACCCAGTACTTC
NA TRBJ2-7 TRBV9 TRBD2 CASSEGRGWDEQYF TGTGCCAGCAGCGAGGGGAGGGGCTGGGACGAGCAGTACTTC
NA TRBJ2-5 TRBV28 NA CASSSYRVETQYF TGTGCCAGCAGTTCCTACAGGGTTGAGACCCAGTACTTC
NA TRBJ2-7 TRBV2 TRBD1 CASSPGQVRSYEQYF TGTGCCAGCAGCCCGGGACAGGTCAGGTCCTACGAGCAGTACTTC
NA TRBJ2-7 TRBV2 NA CASSENRADEQYF TGTGCCAGCAGTGAAAACAGGGCGGACGAGCAGTACTTC
NA TRBJ2-1 TRBV6-5 TRBD1 CASRRTGANEQFF TGTGCCAGCAGAAGGACAGGGGCAAATGAGCAGTTCTTC
NA TRBJ2-5 TRBV3-1/TRBV3-2 TRBD2 CASSPLTSGGKKTQYF TGTGCCAGCAGCCCCCTAACTAGCGGGGGAAAAAAGACCCAGTACTTC
NA TRBJ1-3 TRBV28 TRBD1 CASRRTGGDGNTIYF TGTGCCAGCAGAAGGACAGGGGGCGATGGAAACACCATATATTTT